This T cell receptor beta chain was profiled in a study of early T cells in non-severe SARS-CoV-2 infection. Turning to the study itself: Sequenced bulk RNA came from whole blood that was unsorted, and chains were unpaired. Study conclusions and caveats: The matching step, a VDJdb search, favored anti-spike CD8 responses and missed private and CD4 specificities.

As to this clonotype: What it recognizes is unknown.

Unique molecular identifiers were attached to individual cDNA molecules. TCRdb processed the 5' RACE reads anew with MiXCR; each CDR3 protein has one entry. Counted here are some 91,000 distinct CDR3 sequences, less than 15% occurring once; the ten biggest clones make up about 2.1%. This CDR3 is built from 15 residues. V lost 6 bases and J lost 4; bases outside the gene matches: 11. The sample taken for sequencing was whole blood. This clonotype originated in an adult who was a healthcare worker with PCR-confirmed SARS-CoV-2 infection or an uninfected control (not recorded which). V and J are TRBV12-3 or TRBV12-4 and TRBJ1-2; TRBD1 matches 7 bases. The chain's CDR3 is CASRPADRDGYGYTF. The DNA for the CDR3 is TGTGCCAGCAGACCCGCCGACAGGGACGGCTATGGCTACACCTTC.